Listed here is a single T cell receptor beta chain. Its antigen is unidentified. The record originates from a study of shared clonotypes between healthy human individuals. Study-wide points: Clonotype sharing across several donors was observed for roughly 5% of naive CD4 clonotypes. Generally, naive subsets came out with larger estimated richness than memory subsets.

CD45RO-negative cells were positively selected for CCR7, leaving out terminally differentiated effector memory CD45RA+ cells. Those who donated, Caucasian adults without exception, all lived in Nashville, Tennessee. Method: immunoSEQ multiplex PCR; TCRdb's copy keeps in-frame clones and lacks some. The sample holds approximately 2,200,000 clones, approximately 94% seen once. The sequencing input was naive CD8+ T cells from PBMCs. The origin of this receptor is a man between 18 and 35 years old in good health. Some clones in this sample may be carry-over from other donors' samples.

This chain's CDR3 is CAISESTGTGLTDTQYF. CDR3 DNA: TGTGCCATCAGTGAGTCGACAGGGACCGGCCTCACAGATACGCAGTATTTT. This sequence joins TRBV10-3 and TRBJ2-3; 7 positions match TRBD1. This CDR3 contains 17 residues. In germline, CDR1 is ENHRY, CDR2 SYGVKD. V lost 0 bases, J lost 2 bases, and 8 bases stayed unmatched.